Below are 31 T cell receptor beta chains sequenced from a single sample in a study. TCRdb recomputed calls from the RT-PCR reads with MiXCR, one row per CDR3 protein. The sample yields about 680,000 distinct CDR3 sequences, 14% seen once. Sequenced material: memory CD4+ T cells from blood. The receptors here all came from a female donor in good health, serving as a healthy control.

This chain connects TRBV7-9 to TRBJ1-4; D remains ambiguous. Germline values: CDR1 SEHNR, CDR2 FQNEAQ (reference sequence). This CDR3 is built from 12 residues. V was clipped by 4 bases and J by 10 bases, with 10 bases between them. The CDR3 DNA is TGTGCCAGCAGCTCACTGGTCGGAAAACTGTTTTTT. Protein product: CASSSLVGKLFF.

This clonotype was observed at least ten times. CDR3: CASSLASAGSYNEQFF. CDR3 nucleotide sequence: TGTGCCAGCAGCTTAGCTTCCGCAGGCTCCTACAATGAGCAGTTCTTC. The chain couples TRBV7-9 to TRBJ2-1; no clear D gene. Looked up from germline, CDR1 is SEHNR and CDR2 is FQNEAQ (reference sequence). Trimming left V 0 bases short and J 0 bases short, with 9 bases between. The CDR3 has 16 residues. Variable domain in full (rest from reference TRBV7-9 and TRBJ2-1): DTGVSQNPRHKITKRGQNVTFRCDPISEHNRLYWYRQTLGQGPEFLTYFQNEAQLEKSRLLSDRFSAERPKGSFSTLEIQRTEQGDSAMYLCASSLASAGSYNEQFFGPGTRLTVL.

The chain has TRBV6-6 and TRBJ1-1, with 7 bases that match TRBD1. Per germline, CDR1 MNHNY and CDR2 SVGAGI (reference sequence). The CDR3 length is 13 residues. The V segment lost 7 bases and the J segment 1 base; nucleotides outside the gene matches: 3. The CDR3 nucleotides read TGTGCCAGCAACAGGGGAACGAACACTGAAGCTTTCTTT. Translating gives CASNRGTNTEAFF.

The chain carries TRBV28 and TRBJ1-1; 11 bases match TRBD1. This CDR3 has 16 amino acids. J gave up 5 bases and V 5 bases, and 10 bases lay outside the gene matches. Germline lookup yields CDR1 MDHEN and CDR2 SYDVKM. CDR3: CASSPRPGQGGTEAFF. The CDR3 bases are TGTGCCAGCAGTCCCCGCCCGGGACAGGGGGGGACTGAAGCTTTCTTT.

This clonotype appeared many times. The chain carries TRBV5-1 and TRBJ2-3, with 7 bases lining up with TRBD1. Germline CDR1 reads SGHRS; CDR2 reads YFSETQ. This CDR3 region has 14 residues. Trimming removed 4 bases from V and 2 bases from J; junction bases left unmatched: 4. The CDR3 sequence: CASSPDRNTDTQYF. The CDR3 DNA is TGCGCCAGCAGCCCGGACAGGAACACAGATACGCAGTATTTT. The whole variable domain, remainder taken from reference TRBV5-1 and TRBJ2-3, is KAGVTQTPRYLIKTRGQQVTLSCSPISGHRSVSWYQQTPGQGLQFLFEYFSETQRNKGNFPGRFSGRQFSNSRSEMNVSTLELGDSALYLCASSPDRNTDTQYFGPGTRLTVL.

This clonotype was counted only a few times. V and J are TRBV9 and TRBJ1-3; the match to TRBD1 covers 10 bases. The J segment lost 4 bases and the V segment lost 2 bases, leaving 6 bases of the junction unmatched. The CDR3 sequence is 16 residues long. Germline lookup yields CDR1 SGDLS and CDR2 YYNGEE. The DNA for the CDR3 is TGTGCCAGCAGCGTTACCGGGACAGGGGTCGGAAACACCATATATTTT. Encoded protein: CASSVTGTGVGNTIYF.

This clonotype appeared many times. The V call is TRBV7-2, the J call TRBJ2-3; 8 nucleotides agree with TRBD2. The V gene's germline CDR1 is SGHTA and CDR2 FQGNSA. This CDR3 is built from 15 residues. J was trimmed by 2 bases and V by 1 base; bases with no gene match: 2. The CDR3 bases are TGTGCCAGCAGCTTAGGCGGGAGGTACACAGATACGCAGTATTTT. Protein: CASSLGGRYTDTQYF.

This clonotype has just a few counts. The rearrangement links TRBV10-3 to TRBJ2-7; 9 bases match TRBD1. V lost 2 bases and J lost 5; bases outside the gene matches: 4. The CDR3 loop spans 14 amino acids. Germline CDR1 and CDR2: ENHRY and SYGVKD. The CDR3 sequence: CAISEIQGANEQYF. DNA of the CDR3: TGTGCCATCAGTGAGATACAGGGGGCTAACGAGCAGTACTTC.

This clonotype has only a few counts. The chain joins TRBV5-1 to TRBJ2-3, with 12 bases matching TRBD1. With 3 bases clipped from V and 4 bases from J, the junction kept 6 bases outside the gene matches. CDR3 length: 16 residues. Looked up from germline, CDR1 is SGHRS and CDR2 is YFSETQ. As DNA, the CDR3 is TGCGCCAGCAGCTCCGGGACAGGGGGCGGTGCAGATACGCAGTATTTT. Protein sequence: CASSSGTGGGADTQYF.

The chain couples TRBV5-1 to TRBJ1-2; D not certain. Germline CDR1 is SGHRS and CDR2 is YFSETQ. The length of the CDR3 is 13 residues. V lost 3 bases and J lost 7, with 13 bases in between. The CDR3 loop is CASSYDGRGGYTF. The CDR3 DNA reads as TGCGCCAGCAGCTACGACGGCCGGGGTGGCTACACCTTC.

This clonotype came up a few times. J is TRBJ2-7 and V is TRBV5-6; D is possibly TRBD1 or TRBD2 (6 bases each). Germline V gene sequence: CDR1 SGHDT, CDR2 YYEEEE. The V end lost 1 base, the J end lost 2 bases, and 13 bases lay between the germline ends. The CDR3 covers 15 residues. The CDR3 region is CASSLYGGQAYEQYF. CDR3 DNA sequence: TGTGCCAGCAGCTTGTACGGGGGACAAGCCTACGAGCAGTACTTC.

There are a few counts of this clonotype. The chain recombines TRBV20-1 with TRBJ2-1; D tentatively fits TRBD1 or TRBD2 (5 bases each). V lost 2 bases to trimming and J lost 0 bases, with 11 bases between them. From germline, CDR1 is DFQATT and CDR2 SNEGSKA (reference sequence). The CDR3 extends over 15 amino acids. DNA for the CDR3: TGCAGTGCTAGACGGGACGCCAGCTCCTACAATGAGCAGTTCTTC. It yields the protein CSARRDASSYNEQFF.

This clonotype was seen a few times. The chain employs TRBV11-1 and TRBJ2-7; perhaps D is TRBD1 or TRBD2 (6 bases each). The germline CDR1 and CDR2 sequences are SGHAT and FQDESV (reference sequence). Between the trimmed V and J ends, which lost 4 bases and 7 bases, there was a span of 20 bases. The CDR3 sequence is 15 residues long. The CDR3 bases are TGTGCCAGCAGCTGGGACACCACCCTGGCGGGGGAGCAGTACTTC. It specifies CASSWDTTLAGEQYF.

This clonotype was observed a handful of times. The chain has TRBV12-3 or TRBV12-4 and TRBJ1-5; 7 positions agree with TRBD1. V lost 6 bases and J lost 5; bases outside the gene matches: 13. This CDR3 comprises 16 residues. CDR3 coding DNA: TGTGCCAGCAGATGGGACAGTAGGATACTCGATCAGCCCCAGCATTTT. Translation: CASRWDSRILDQPQHF.

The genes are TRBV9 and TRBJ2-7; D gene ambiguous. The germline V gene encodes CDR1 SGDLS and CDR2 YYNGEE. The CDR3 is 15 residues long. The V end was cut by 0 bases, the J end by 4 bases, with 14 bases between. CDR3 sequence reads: CASSVEQVQRYEQYF. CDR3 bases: TGTGCCAGCAGCGTAGAGCAGGTTCAGAGGTACGAGCAGTACTTC. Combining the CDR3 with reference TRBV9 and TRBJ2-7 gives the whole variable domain DSGVTQTPKHLITATGQRVTLRCSPRSGDLSVYWYQQSLDQGLQFLIQYYNGEERAKGNILERFSAQQFPDLHSELNLSSLELGDSALYFCASSVEQVQRYEQYFGPGTRLTVT.

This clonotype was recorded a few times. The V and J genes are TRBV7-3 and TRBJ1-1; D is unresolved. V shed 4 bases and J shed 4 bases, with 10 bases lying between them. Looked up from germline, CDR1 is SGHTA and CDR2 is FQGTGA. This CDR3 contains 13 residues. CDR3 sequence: CASSSQETTEAFF. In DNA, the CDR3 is TGTGCCAGCAGCTCCCAGGAAACCACTGAAGCTTTCTTT.

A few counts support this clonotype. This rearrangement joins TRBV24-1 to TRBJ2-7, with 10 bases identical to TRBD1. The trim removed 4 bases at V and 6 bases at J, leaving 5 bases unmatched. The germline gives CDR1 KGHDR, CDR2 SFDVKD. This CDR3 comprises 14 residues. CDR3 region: CATSDPTGGFEQYF. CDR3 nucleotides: TGTGCCACCAGTGACCCGACAGGGGGCTTCGAGCAGTACTTC.

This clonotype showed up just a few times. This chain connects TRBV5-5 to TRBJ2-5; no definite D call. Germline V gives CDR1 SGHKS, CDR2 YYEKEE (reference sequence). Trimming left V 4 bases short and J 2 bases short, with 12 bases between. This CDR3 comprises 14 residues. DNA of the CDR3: TGTGCCAGCAGCCACGAAGGACCGCAAGAGACCCAGTACTTC. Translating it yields CASSHEGPQETQYF.

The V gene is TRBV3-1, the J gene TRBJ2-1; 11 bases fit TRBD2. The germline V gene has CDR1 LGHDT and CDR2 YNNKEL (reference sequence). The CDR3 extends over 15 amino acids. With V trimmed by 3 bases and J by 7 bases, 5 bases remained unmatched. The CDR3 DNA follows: TGTGCCAGCAGCCACGAAGGACTAGCGGGTAATGAGCAGTTCTTC. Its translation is CASSHEGLAGNEQFF.

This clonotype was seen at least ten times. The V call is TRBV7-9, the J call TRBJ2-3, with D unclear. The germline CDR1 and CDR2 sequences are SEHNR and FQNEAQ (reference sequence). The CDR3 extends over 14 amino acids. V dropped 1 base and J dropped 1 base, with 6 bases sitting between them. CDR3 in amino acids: CASSLGARTDTQYF. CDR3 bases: TGTGCCAGCAGCTTAGGCGCTCGCACAGATACGCAGTATTTT. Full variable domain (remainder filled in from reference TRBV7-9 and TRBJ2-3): DTGVSQNPRHKITKRGQNVTFRCDPISEHNRLYWYRQTLGQGPEFLTYFQNEAQLEKSRLLSDRFSAERPKGSFSTLEIQRTEQGDSAMYLCASSLGARTDTQYFGPGTRLTVL.

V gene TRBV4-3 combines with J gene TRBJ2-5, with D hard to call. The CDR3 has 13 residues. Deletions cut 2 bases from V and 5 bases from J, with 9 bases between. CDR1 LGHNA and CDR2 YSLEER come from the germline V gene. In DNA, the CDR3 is TGCGCCAGCAGCCAAAATTTGAGGGAGACCCAGTACTTC. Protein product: CASSQNLRETQYF.

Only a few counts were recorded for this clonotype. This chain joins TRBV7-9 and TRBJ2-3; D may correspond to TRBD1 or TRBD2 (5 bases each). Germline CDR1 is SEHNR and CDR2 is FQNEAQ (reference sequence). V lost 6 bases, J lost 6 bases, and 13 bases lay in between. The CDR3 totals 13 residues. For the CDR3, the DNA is TGTGCCAGCAGACGGGACGGGGCGGATACGCAGTATTTT. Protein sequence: CASRRDGADTQYF.

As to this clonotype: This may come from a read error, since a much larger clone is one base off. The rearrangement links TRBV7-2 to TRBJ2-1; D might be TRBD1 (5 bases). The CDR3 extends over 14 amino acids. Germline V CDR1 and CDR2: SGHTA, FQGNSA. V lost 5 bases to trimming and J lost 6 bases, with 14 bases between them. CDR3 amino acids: CASSPRVVGNEQFF. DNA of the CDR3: TGTGCCAGCAGCCCCAGGGTAGTCGGCAATGAGCAGTTCTTC.

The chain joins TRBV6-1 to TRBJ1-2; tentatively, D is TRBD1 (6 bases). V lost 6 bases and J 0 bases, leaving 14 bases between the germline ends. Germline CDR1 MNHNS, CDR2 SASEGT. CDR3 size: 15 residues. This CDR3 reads CASRAKDRTNYGYTF. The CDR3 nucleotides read TGTGCCAGCAGGGCTAAAGACAGGACTAACTATGGCTACACCTTC.

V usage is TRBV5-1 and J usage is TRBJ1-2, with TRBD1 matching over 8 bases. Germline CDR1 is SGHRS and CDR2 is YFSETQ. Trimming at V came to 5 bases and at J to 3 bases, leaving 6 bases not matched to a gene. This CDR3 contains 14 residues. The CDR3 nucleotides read TGCGCCAGCAGGCCTACAGGGGGACACTATGGCTACACCTTC. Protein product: CASRPTGGHYGYTF.

DNA for the CDR3: TGTGCCAGCACCGTAGCGGGACCCACCTACGAGCAGTACTTC. Translated, it gives CASTVAGPTYEQYF. The chain employs TRBV6-2 or TRBV6-3 and TRBJ2-7, with 8 bases fitting TRBD2. Germline CDR1 MNHEY, CDR2 SVGEGT. CDR3 length equals 14 residues. The V segment lost 7 bases and the J segment 2 bases; nucleotides outside the gene matches: 7.

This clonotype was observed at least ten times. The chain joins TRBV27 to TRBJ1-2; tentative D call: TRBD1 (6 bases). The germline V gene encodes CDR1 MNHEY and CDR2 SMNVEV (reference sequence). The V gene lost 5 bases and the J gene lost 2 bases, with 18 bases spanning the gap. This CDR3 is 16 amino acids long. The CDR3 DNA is TGTGCCAGCAGTGCCCTGACCAGGGGACCGAACTATGGCTACACCTTC. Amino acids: CASSALTRGPNYGYTF.

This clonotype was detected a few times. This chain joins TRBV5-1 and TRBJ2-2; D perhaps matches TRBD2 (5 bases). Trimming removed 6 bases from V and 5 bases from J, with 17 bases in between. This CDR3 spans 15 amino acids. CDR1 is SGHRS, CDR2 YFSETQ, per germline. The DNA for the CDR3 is TGCGCCAGCACCCCAATGGGGTCGGGGACCGGGGAGCTGTTTTTT. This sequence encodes CASTPMGSGTGELFF.

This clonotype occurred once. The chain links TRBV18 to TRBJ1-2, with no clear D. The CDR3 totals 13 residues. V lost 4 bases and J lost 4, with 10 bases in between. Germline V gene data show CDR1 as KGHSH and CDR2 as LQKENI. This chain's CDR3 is CASSLDVIYGYTF. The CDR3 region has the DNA TGTGCCAGCTCACTTGACGTCATCTATGGCTACACCTTC.

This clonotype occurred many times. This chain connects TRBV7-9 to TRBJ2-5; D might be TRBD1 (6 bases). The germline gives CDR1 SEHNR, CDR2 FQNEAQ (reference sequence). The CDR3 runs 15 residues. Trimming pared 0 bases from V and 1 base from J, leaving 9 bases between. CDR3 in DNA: TGTGCCAGCAGCTTAGCCCAGGGGCCCCAAGAGACCCAGTACTTC. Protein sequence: CASSLAQGPQETQYF.

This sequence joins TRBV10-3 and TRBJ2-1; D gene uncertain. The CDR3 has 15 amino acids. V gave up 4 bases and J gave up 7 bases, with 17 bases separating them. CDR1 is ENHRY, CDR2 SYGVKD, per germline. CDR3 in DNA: TGTGCCATCAGTGTCTTTAGGGCGTCCGAGAATGAGCAGTTCTTC. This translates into CAISVFRASENEQFF.